Here is one T cell receptor (beta chain) with its context. Its antigen target is currently unknown. Per-nucleotide qualities are absent, and no much larger clonotype sits a single base away. The data derive from a study of vaccination and CD4 T cells after COVID-19 (dated by TCRdb to between 2021 and 2023). About the study as a whole: Convalescent patients had a positive SARS-CoV-2 result on nasal swab PCR, and of these patients, some 10 had mild disease and one had severe disease. In the convalescent cohort there were six males and four females, among whom were two Hispanic individuals, seven Caucasians, two Asians and one multiracial person. Participants got two doses of the Pfizer-BioNTech BNT162b2 vaccine (n=8) or two doses of the Moderna mRNA-1273 vaccine (n=2). Post-COVID blood samples from convalescent patients were collected a median of roughly 100 days after diagnosis, with a range of roughly 35 to 180 days. Post-vaccine blood samples were obtained a median of about 70 days after the second vaccine dose, with a range of about 13 to 250 days. Overlapping spike peptide pools from SARS-CoV-2 and from the common cold coronaviruses HCoV-NL63, HCoV-OC43 and HCoV-229E were used as culture stimuli. In control cultures, a CEFX viral epitope pool was used as positive control, an HIV-1 Nef peptide pool was used as negative control, or no peptide was added. The spike-specific CD4+ TCR repertoire was compared before and after mRNA vaccination in over nine COVID-19 convalescent patients and several infection-naive healthy vaccine recipients.

From the cysteine through the phenylalanine, the CDR3 covers 14 amino acids. The kept DNA is CDR3 alone, 42 bases in frame from the first base. V is cut back by 6 bases and J by 4 bases, with 9 bases in the junction unmatched. The germline V gene (reference sequence) specifies DFQATT as CDR1 and SNEGSKA as CDR2. Study-wide conclusions, independent of this receptor: In convalescent patients, a median around 86% of post-vaccine SARS-CoV-2-reactive clones were detected only after vaccination, suggesting vaccine-specific priming. Nearly all vaccine-specific clones in convalescent patients (304 of 307) were mono-reactive for SARS-CoV-2 spike rather than cross-reactive with common cold coronaviruses. Relatively few convalescent patients were included in the study, and early timepoints after natural infection were not analyzed. An increase in the median number of SARS-CoV-2-reactive clonotypes from approximately 20 after infection to roughly 38 after vaccination was observed, but the change was not found to be significant.

The protocol used for the library was PCR. DNA from cultured CD4+ T cells was subjected to TCR sequencing with the Oncomine TCR Beta short-read assay at the Johns Hopkins FTIC core. The QIAamp micro DNA kit was used to extract genomic DNA from the cultured CD4+ T cells. Oncomine TCR Beta libraries made from cultured CD4+ T cells were pooled using unique dual indexes and sequenced on an Illumina iSeq 100. From the authors' description of their analysis: Non-productive sequences were filtered out, and CDR3s that did not start with C, did not end with F or W, or were shorter than 7 amino acids were discarded. Antigen-specific clonotypes were identified with the MANAFEST web application by comparing peptide-stimulated wells with reference and other culture wells. An FDR below 0.05, an odds ratio above 5, and a productive frequency above 0.1% in at least two of three replicate wells were required for clones to be considered positive. A clonotype counted as cross-reactive if it showed significant expansion both in the SARS-CoV-2 spike wells and in at least one common cold coronavirus spike condition. Using R version 3.6.1, CDR3 homology was evaluated through Levenshtein distances (stringdist) along with unrooted phylogenetic trees (ape). Starting from the raw public reads, TCRdb applied fastp trimming at Q25, assembled clones with MiXCR and retained in-frame beta chains. Under each unique CDR3 protein, matching rows form one entry showing the most common genes and DNA. Here the V and J calls rest on TCRdb's processing, not on the authors' analysis. The sample table shows 21,000 or so distinct CDR3 sequences, and 45% to 60% are seen once. The ten largest clones take up under 7% of the sample.

The treatment or condition label, as the study defines it: approximately 9-day PBMC culture with coronavirus spike peptide pools or control peptides (ViraFEST assay). The study used the ViraFEST assay, which expanded antigen-specific T cells with peptide pools and then identified expanded clonotypes by TCR sequencing. The convalescent patients' positive SARS-CoV-2 PCR tests fell between March and December 2020, which was before the Alpha, Beta and Delta variants emerged in the United States. Each well held millions of PBMCs cultured in IMDM containing approximately 5% human AB serum and approximately 9.4 IU/ml IL-2, with 8 to 10 ug/ml peptide pools added. On days 3 and 7, half of the culture medium was replaced with fresh IL-2-containing medium. After around 11 days of culture, CD4+ T cells were isolated by negative selection using the EasySep CD4+ T cell isolation kit. Ficoll-Paque Plus gradient centrifugation was used to isolate PBMCs from whole blood, and the isolated PBMCs were then either used fresh or cryopreserved at -140C. Culture conditions were generally each tested in triplicate wells.

This TCR came from a human donor who had recovered from COVID-19. This chain is built from TRBV20-1 and TRBJ1-2, with TRBD1 matching 9 junction bases. Sequenced material: CD4+ T cells from blood, cultured in vitro. The DNA sequence is given as TGCAGTGCCCGGACAGGGGAAGGGGTCTATGGCTACACCTTC. Its protein reads: CSARTGEGVYGYTF.